This is a list of T cell receptor beta chains from one sample in a study of radiotherapy plus CTLA-4 blockade in lung cancer. Assay used: immunoSEQ multiplex PCR; TCRdb lists only in-frame clones, some missing. The sample includes more than 90,000 clones, around nine tenths of them seen just once. The source material was peripheral blood, sampled from a patient treated with radiotherapy plus ipilimumab. Source of these receptors: a human donor with non-small cell lung cancer that progressed on radiotherapy plus ipilimumab. Both conserved end residues are part of each CDR3. D genes are given only for firm matches. Part of the rows lack a size; the others show once, few, many or a class for expanded clones.

15	TRBV6-5	.	.	TRBJ2-2	TGTGCCAGCACCTACGGACTGGCAGACACCGGGGAGCTGTTTTTT	CASTYGLADTGELFF
12	TRBV5-4	.	.	TRBJ1-2	TGTGCCAGCAGCTTGGACGGCTATGGCTACACCTTC	CASSLDGYGYTF
15	TRBV25-1	TRBD2	once	TRBJ2-7	TGTGCCAGCAGTGAACCCGGACTAGTTTCGGATGAGCAGTACTTC	CASSEPGLVSDEQYF
12	TRBV6-6	.	.	TRBJ2-7	TGTGCCAGCAGTTCTATCTTTCTCGAGCAGTACTTC	CASSSIFLEQYF
15	TRBV6-5	.	.	TRBJ1-3	TGTGCCAGCAGTTACTCTCCCGACTCTGGAAACACCATATATTTT	CASSYSPDSGNTIYF
15	TRBV9	.	.	TRBJ1-2	TGTGCCAGCAGCCCCCAGGGCAGCCATCCGTATGGCTACACCTTC	CASSPQGSHPYGYTF
15	TRBV7-9	.	.	TRBJ1-1	TGTGCCAGCAGCAACCTCAGGGGTGGTCTAACTGAAGCTTTCTTT	CASSNLRGGLTEAFF
17	TRBV11-1	TRBD2	.	TRBJ2-7	TGTGCCAGCAGCCCCGGGACTAGCGGGAGCTGGGGGGAGGAGCAGTACTTC	CASSPGTSGSWGEEQYF
14	TRBV5-1	.	.	TRBJ2-7	TGCGCCAGCAGCCCGAGTGGGACGGATTACGAGCAGTACTTC	CASSPSGTDYEQYF
15	TRBV5-4	TRBD2	.	TRBJ2-7	TGTGCCAGCAGCTTCCTTAGCGGGATCTCCTACGAGCAGTACTTC	CASSFLSGISYEQYF
16	TRBV7-8	.	.	TRBJ2-2	TGTGCCAGCAGCCTTCAGGGGAATACGAACACCGGGGAGCTGTTTTTT	CASSLQGNTNTGELFF
14	TRBV5-1	TRBD2	.	TRBJ2-7	TGCGCCAGCAGCCCCCAGGCGGGAGTAGGTGAGCAGTACTTC	CASSPQAGVGEQYF
15	TRBV19	.	.	TRBJ1-4	TGTGCCAGTAGTATTCGGGCGCCCCAACGAGAAAAACTGTTTTTT	CASSIRAPQREKLFF
15	TRBV10-3	TRBD1	.	TRBJ1-2	TGTGCCATCAGTGTTCAGGGGGACCCAATCTATGGCTACACCTTC	CAISVQGDPIYGYTF
12	TRBV5-1	.	.	TRBJ2-1	TGCGCCAGCAGCTTACAGGCCAATGAGCAGTTCTTC	CASSLQANEQFF
15	TRBV5-6	.	once	TRBJ1-1	TGTGCCAGCAGCTTGGGTCCCACAGGGATCACTGAAGCTTTCTTT	CASSLGPTGITEAFF
16	TRBV11-2	TRBD2	once	TRBJ2-2	TGTGCCAGCAGCTTAGTCCGGGCTAGCGGAACCGGGGAGCTGTTTTTT	CASSLVRASGTGELFF
15	TRBV15	TRBD2	.	TRBJ2-1	TGTGCCACCAGCAGGACTAGCGGGATTGGCGATGAGCAGTTCTTC	CATSRTSGIGDEQFF
15	TRBV2	TRBD2	.	TRBJ2-5	TGTGCCAGCCGAAGACTAGCGGGATCCCAAGAGACCCAGTACTTC	CASRRLAGSQETQYF
15	TRBV27	TRBD2	.	TRBJ2-7	TGTGCCAGCAGTGGTCGGTCTAGCGGACGGTACGAGCAGTACTTC	CASSGRSSGRYEQYF
13	TRBV6-6	.	.	TRBJ2-7	TGTGCCAGCAGGACTCGGGGGAGCTACGAGCAGTACTTC	CASRTRGSYEQYF
15	TRBV5-4	.	.	TRBJ2-1	TGTGCCAGCAGCTTGCGCCTAGCGCTCTACAATGAGCAGTTCTTC	CASSLRLALYNEQFF
17	TRBV7-8	TRBD1	.	TRBJ1-5	TGTGCCAGCAGCTCCCTCGCGACAGGGGTAGGCAATCAGCCCCAGCATTTT	CASSSLATGVGNQPQHF
13	TRBV18	.	.	TRBJ2-7	TGTGCCAGCTCACTCATGGATGACTACGAGCAGTACTTC	CASSLMDDYEQYF
14	TRBV6-5	TRBD1	.	TRBJ2-7	TGTGCCAGCAGACTGACAGGGGGGCCCTACGAGCAGTACTTC	CASRLTGGPYEQYF
15	TRBV28	TRBD2	.	TRBJ2-7	TGTGCCACCCTCTGGCGACTAGCGGGAATCTACGAGCAGTACTTC	CATLWRLAGIYEQYF
14	TRBV6-6	.	.	TRBJ1-1	TGTGCCAGCAGTCCCCTCGGGTTCGACACTGAAGCTTTCTTT	CASSPLGFDTEAFF
15	TRBV5-6	TRBD1	.	TRBJ2-1	TGTGCCAGCAGCTTTTTTCAGGGGGCTAGCAATGAGCAGTTCTTC	CASSFFQGASNEQFF
15	TRBV5-1	TRBD2	.	TRBJ2-3	TGCGCCAGCAGCCTAAGCGGGACTTCCACAGATACGCAGTATTTT	CASSLSGTSTDTQYF
15	TRBV5-1	TRBD2	once	TRBJ2-7	TGCGCCAGCAGCCCCCTTCTAGCGGGCTCCTACGAGCAGTACTTC	CASSPLLAGSYEQYF
13	TRBV19	TRBD1	.	TRBJ1-3	TGTGCCACTGGGACAGGCTCTGGAAACACCATATATTTT	CATGTGSGNTIYF